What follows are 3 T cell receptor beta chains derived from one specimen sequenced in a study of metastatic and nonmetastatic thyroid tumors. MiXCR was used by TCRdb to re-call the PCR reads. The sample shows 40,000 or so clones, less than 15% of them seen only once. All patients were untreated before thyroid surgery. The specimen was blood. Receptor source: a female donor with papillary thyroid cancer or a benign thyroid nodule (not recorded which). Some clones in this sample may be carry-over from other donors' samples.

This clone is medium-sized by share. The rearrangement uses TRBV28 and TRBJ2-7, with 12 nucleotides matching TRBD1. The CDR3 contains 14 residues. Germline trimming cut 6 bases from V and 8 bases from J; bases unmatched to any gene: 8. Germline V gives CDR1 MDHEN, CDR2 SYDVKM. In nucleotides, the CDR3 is TGTGCCAGCAGCGCTCGGGGACAGGGGGCGAAGCAGTACTTC. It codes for CASSARGQGAKQYF.

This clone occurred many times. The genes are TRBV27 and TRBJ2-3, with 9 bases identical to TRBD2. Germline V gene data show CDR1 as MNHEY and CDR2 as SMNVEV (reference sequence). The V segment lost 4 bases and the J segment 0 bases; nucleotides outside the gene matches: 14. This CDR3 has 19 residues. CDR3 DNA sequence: TGTGCCAGCAGTTCGCGGGGGGGGGGGCCTCGGGAGAGCACAGATACGCAGTATTTT. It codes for CASSSRGGGPRESTDTQYF.

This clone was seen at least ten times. The CDR3 sequence is CASSQTSSGSSPTGELFF. The CDR3 DNA reads as TGCGCCAGCAGCCAAACGTCTAGCGGGAGTTCTCCCACCGGGGAGCTGTTTTTT. The rearrangement links TRBV4-1 to TRBJ2-2, with TRBD2 identical over 10 bases. This CDR3 is 18 amino acids long. Germline values: CDR1 MGHRA, CDR2 YSYEKL. Trimming removed 2 bases from V and 4 bases from J; junction bases left unmatched: 10.